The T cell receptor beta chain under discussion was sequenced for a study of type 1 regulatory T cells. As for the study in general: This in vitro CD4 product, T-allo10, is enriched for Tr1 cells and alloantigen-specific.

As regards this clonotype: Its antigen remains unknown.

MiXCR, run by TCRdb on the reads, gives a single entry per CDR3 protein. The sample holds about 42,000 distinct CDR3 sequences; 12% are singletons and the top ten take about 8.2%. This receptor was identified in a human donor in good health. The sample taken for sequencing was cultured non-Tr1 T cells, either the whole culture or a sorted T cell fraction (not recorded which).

CDR3 region: CASSTLAGGAYNEQFF. The CDR3 DNA is TGCGCCAGCAGCACCCTAGCGGGAGGGGCCTACAATGAGCAGTTCTTC. J is TRBJ2-1 and V is TRBV5-1, with TRBD2 identical over 12 bases. This CDR3 is built from 16 residues. Germline CDR1 and CDR2: SGHRS and YFSETQ. The trim removed 4 bases at V and 2 bases at J, leaving 4 bases unmatched.